Each of the 10 T cell receptor beta chains below was sequenced from the same sample in a study of T cell responses to AZD1222 COVID-19 vaccine. Some clones are missing from TCRdb's copy, which holds only in-frame ones; the method was immunoSEQ multiplex PCR. The table has 95,000 to 110,000 clones, over 80% seen once. The sequences come from peripheral blood, collected 28 days after the second AZD1222 dose. These receptors originate from an adult who received the AZD1222 COVID-19 vaccine.

The rearrangement joins TRBV6-5 to TRBJ1-6, with D possibly TRBD1 on 5 matching bases. Per the germline V gene, CDR1 is MNHEY and CDR2 is SVGAGI. The CDR3 runs to 15 residues. V was trimmed by 5 bases and J by 2 bases, leaving 10 bases between them. The CDR3 DNA follows: TGTGCCAGCAGTCCGGTGGGGCCCTATAATTCACCCCTCCACTTT. Translation gives CASSPVGPYNSPLHF.

The CDR3: CATSRGGEETQYF. DNA of the CDR3: TGTGCCACCAGCAGAGGAGGGGAAGAGACCCAGTACTTC. This rearrangement joins TRBV15 to TRBJ2-5; D possibly uses TRBD1 or TRBD2 (5 bases each). From germline, CDR1 is LNHNV and CDR2 YYDKDF (reference sequence). The CDR3 totals 13 residues. Trimming pared 1 base from V and 3 bases from J, leaving 6 bases between.

The J gene is TRBJ2-5, the V gene TRBV4-2; a possible D gene is TRBD2 (5 bases). The CDR3 has 14 amino acids. Germline V gene lookup returns CDR1 LGHNA and CDR2 YNFKEQ. The V end lost 0 bases, the J end lost 2 bases, and 7 bases lay between the germline ends. Here the CDR3 reads CASSQERAQETQYF. CDR3 sequence (DNA): TGTGCCAGCAGCCAAGAGCGGGCTCAAGAGACCCAGTACTTC.

This chain links TRBV28 with TRBJ1-6; the D gene is possibly TRBD1 (5 bases). V shed 5 bases and J shed 10 bases, with 18 bases lying between them. Germline loops: CDR1 MDHEN, CDR2 SYDVKM. The length of the CDR3 is 15 residues. Here the CDR3 DNA reads TGTGCCAGCAGTCCCCCCCAGGGCACGGGGTCACCCCTCCACTTT. Residues: CASSPPQGTGSPLHF.

The CDR3 DNA sequence: TGCGCCAGCAGCCAAAAGACAGTGACCTACGAGCAGTACTTC. Protein sequence: CASSQKTVTYEQYF. The rearrangement uses TRBV4-1 and TRBJ2-7; possibly TRBD1 for D (5 bases). The V gene lost 2 bases and the J gene lost 2 bases, with 10 bases spanning the gap. CDR3 length: 14 residues. CDR1 and CDR2 (germline): MGHRA, YSYEKL.

The chain joins TRBV9 to TRBJ2-1; possible D gene TRBD1, 6 bases. CDR3 length: 15 amino acids. V was shortened by 0 bases and J by 4 bases, with 11 bases between the two germline ends. The germline gives CDR1 SGDLS, CDR2 YYNGEE. The CDR3 spells CASSVVGALYNEQFF. CDR3 nucleotides: TGTGCCAGCAGCGTAGTGGGGGCCCTTTACAATGAGCAGTTCTTC.

The chain joins TRBV7-8 to TRBJ1-3; no reliable D call. V lost 0 bases and J 0 bases, leaving 9 bases between the germline ends. The germline CDR1 and CDR2 sequences are SGHVS and FQNEAQ. The CDR3 is 16 amino acids. The CDR3 is CASSLAVTGSGNTIYF. The DNA for the CDR3 is TGTGCCAGCAGCTTAGCGGTAACGGGCTCTGGAAACACCATATATTTT.

The rearrangement links TRBV27 to TRBJ2-1; 9 positions agree with TRBD1. The V and J ends lost 4 bases and 2 bases, in that order; junction bases with no gene match: 3. There are 15 residues in the CDR3. Germline CDR1 and CDR2: MNHEY and SMNVEV (reference sequence). The CDR3 DNA reads as TGTGCCAGCAGTTACGGACAGGGGCCCTACAATGAGCAGTTCTTC. Its translation is CASSYGQGPYNEQFF.

The chain has TRBV6-2 or TRBV6-3 and TRBJ2-7; D remains ambiguous. V dropped 6 bases and J dropped 3 bases, with 6 bases sitting between them. The CDR3 sequence is 11 residues long. The germline CDR1 and CDR2 sequences are MNHEY and SVGEGT. CDR3 bases: TGTGCCAGCAGCTTCAGCTACGAGCAGTACTTC. Amino acids: CASSFSYEQYF.

The chain combines TRBV12-3 or TRBV12-4 with TRBJ1-1; 7 bases match TRBD1. The CDR3 consists of 13 residues. The J segment lost 8 bases and the V segment lost 5 bases, leaving 8 bases of the junction unmatched. CDR3 in amino acids: CASSAGTATEAFF. In nucleotides, the CDR3 is TGTGCCAGCAGTGCCGGGACAGCCACAGAAGCTTTCTTT.